Following are 19 T cell receptor beta chains from one sample sequenced in a study of PD-1 blockade in classical Hodgkin lymphoma. Brentuximab vedotin exposure varied, and every patient relapsed after autologous stem cell transplantation. Sequencing was performed with immunoSEQ multiplex PCR; in TCRdb, only in-frame clones are kept and a portion is missing. This sample has roughly 55,000 clones, with 65% to 85% found just once. This sample comprised peripheral blood mononuclear cells (PBMCs), obtained at baseline. The receptor source for this set is a human donor with classical Hodgkin lymphoma.

The chain has TRBV10-1 and TRBJ2-1, with 10 nucleotides matching TRBD1. The CDR3 runs 15 residues. Germline loops: CDR1 WNHNN, CDR2 SYGVQD (reference sequence). Trimming removed 4 bases from V and 6 bases from J; junction bases left unmatched: 6. In nucleotides, the CDR3 is TGCGCCAGCAGTGCTCGGACAGGGGGAGTCAATGAGCAGTTCTTC. Translation: CASSARTGGVNEQFF.

The CDR3 region is CSVEALRKREGIDTQYF. CDR3 DNA sequence: TGCAGCGTTGAAGCACTGCGAAAGCGGGAGGGAATAGATACGCAGTATTTT. V usage is TRBV29-1 and J usage is TRBJ2-3; 10 bases align to TRBD2. The germline V gene encodes CDR1 SQVTM and CDR2 ANQGSEA. This CDR3 is 17 amino acids long. V lost 1 base to trimming and J lost 5 bases; unmatched junction nucleotides: 12.

The chain combines TRBV30 with TRBJ2-3; D gene ambiguous. CDR3 length: 12 amino acids. Trimming left V 0 bases short and J 4 bases short, with 5 bases between. Germline V gives CDR1 GTSNPN, CDR2 SVGIG (reference sequence). The CDR3 region has the DNA TGTGCCTGGAGTGTACGTTCAGATACGCAGTATTTT. Its translation is CAWSVRSDTQYF.

The chain links TRBV7-9 to TRBJ2-3; D may be TRBD1 or TRBD2 (6 bases each). The CDR3 extends over 16 amino acids. The V and J ends lost 5 bases and 1 base respectively, with 16 bases between them. CDR1 is SEHNR and CDR2 is FQNEAQ in the germline V gene (reference sequence). The CDR3 spells CASSPVYGGGTDTQYF. In DNA, the CDR3 is TGTGCCAGCAGCCCCGTTTACGGGGGCGGCACAGATACGCAGTATTTT.

This chain joins TRBV10-3 and TRBJ1-1; D might be TRBD1 (6 bases). Per the germline V gene, CDR1 is ENHRY and CDR2 is SYGVKD. The CDR3 consists of 16 residues. The V end lost 4 bases, the J end lost 6 bases, and 21 bases lay between the germline ends. The CDR3 here is CAISAGQLRVDAEAFF. The CDR3 coding sequence is TGTGCCATCAGTGCCGGACAGTTACGAGTTGATGCTGAAGCTTTCTTT.

This sequence joins TRBV6-5 and TRBJ2-1; 8 nucleotides match TRBD2. The trim removed 4 bases at V and 11 bases at J, leaving 10 bases unmatched. CDR1 is MNHEY, CDR2 SVGAGI, per germline. This CDR3 is 14 amino acids long. This chain's CDR3 is CASSWGSGAGKQFF. CDR3 DNA: TGTGCCAGCAGTTGGGGTAGCGGGGCTGGAAAGCAGTTCTTC.

J is TRBJ1-2 and V is TRBV7-9, with D unclear. CDR1 SEHNR and CDR2 FQNEAQ come from the germline V gene (reference sequence). This CDR3 has 12 residues. The ends were cut back, 1 base at V and 8 bases at J, with 8 bases in the middle. This CDR3 reads CASSLEVEGYTF. The CDR3 nucleotides are TGTGCCAGCAGCTTAGAGGTGGAAGGCTACACCTTC. Full variable domain (outside the CDR3, taken from reference TRBV7-9 and TRBJ1-2): DTGVSQNPRHKITKRGQNVTFRCDPISEHNRLYWYRQTLGQGPEFLTYFQNEAQLEKSRLLSDRFSAERPKGSFSTLEIQRTEQGDSAMYLCASSLEVEGYTFGSGTRLTVV.

The CDR3, as DNA: TGTGCCAGCAGCTTGGGTGGGGACGGGGCCCAATACAATGAGCAGTTCTTC. It specifies CASSLGGDGAQYNEQFF. The chain has TRBV5-4 and TRBJ2-1; D could derive from TRBD1 or TRBD2 (5 bases each). CDR1 SGHNT and CDR2 YYREEE come from the germline V gene (reference sequence). Trimming left V 0 bases short and J 4 bases short, with 17 bases between. This CDR3 is 17 amino acids long.

The chain is built from TRBV11-2 and TRBJ2-2; D remains ambiguous. CDR3 size: 14 residues. The germline gives CDR1 SGHAT, CDR2 FQNNGV. V lost 4 bases and J 2 bases, leaving 8 bases between the germline ends. CDR3 bases: TGTGCCAGCAGCTCTGGGCCAAACACCGGGGAGCTGTTTTTT. Translated, it gives CASSSGPNTGELFF.

The rearrangement uses TRBV7-2 and TRBJ2-2; no definite D call. Looked up from germline, CDR1 is SGHTA and CDR2 is FQGNSA. V gave up 3 bases and J gave up 3 bases, with 5 bases separating them. The CDR3 has 13 amino acids. CDR3 nucleotides: TGTGCCAGCAGCTTGGGTTACACCGGGGAGCTGTTTTTT. The encoded protein is CASSLGYTGELFF.

This clone showed up just once. A read error may produce the germline difference seen at one junction end. The chain uses TRBV7-9 and TRBJ2-7, with D perhaps TRBD1 or TRBD2 (5 bases each). The CDR3 is 15 amino acids. The germline gives CDR1 SEHNR, CDR2 FQNEAQ (reference sequence). CDR3 sequence (DNA): TGTGCCAGCAGCGTAGCGTCAGGGAAGACCTACGAGCAGTACTTC. Its translation is CASSVASGKTYEQYF. The full variable domain, its missing parts supplied by reference TRBV7-9 and TRBJ2-7, is DTGVSQNPRHKITKRGQNVTFRCDPISEHNRLYWYRQTLGQGPEFLTYFQNEAQLEKSRLLSDRFSAERPKGSFSTLEIQRTEQGDSAMYLCASSVASGKTYEQYFGPGTRLTVT.

This clone was detected only a few times. This chain uses TRBV4-1 with TRBJ2-1; D call uncertain. The CDR3 has 14 amino acids. Trimming took 4 bases from V and 2 from J, leaving 9 bases between them. Germline lookup yields CDR1 MGHRA and CDR2 YSYEKL. The CDR3 loop is CASSPPETYNEQFF. The CDR3 DNA reads TGCGCCAGCAGCCCCCCGGAAACCTACAATGAGCAGTTCTTC.

The chain joins TRBV7-2 to TRBJ2-5, with TRBD2 matching over 8 bases. The CDR3 is 15 residues long. V shed 0 bases, J shed 5 bases, and the junction held 5 bases outside the gene matches. The germline CDR1 and CDR2 sequences are SGHTA and FQGNSA. For the CDR3, the DNA is TGTGCCAGCAGCTTAGCGGTCGGGAGGGTGGAGACCCAGTACTTC. It is translated as CASSLAVGRVETQYF.

V is TRBV27 and J is TRBJ1-4; D not certain. CDR3 length: 14 amino acids. V lost 2 bases to trimming and J lost 4 bases, with 8 bases between them. Germline V CDR1 and CDR2: MNHEY, SMNVEV (reference sequence). The CDR3 reads CASSLLGHNEKLFF. CDR3 nucleotides: TGTGCCAGCAGTTTACTGGGCCATAATGAAAAACTGTTTTTT.

This chain joins TRBV2 and TRBJ1-4; no firm D call. The germline V gene encodes CDR1 SNHLY and CDR2 FYNNEI. The CDR3 length is 14 residues. V was trimmed by 6 bases and J by 3 bases, leaving 11 bases between them. The CDR3 here is CASSVDQPNEKLFF. The DNA of the CDR3 is TGTGCCAGCAGCGTAGACCAACCTAATGAAAAACTGTTTTTT.

The table lists this clone with a few counts. The genes are TRBV19 and TRBJ1-2; perhaps TRBD1 as D (6 bases). The V end lost 5 bases, the J end lost 0 bases, and 16 bases lay between the germline ends. The CDR3 consists of 16 residues. Germline V lookup: CDR1 LNHDA, CDR2 SQIVND (reference sequence). The CDR3 nucleotides are TGTGCCAGTAGTGACTGGACAGTAACTTCTAACTATGGCTACACCTTC. Protein: CASSDWTVTSNYGYTF.

This clone has a single count. This chain joins TRBV7-2 and TRBJ1-1; D unresolved. Between the trimmed V and J ends, which lost 1 base and 5 bases, there was a span of 11 bases. Germline V gene lookup returns CDR1 SGHTA and CDR2 FQGNSA. The CDR3 covers 14 residues. The DNA for the CDR3 is TGTGCCAGCAGCTTAGGAGGCCCTAGGACTGAAGCTTTCTTT. Translation gives CASSLGGPRTEAFF. The full variable domain, completed using reference TRBV7-2 and TRBJ1-1, is GAGVSQSPSNKVTEKGKDVELRCDPISGHTALYWYRQSLGQGLEFLIYFQGNSAPDKSGLPSDRFSAERTGGSVSTLTIQRTQQEDSAVYLCASSLGGPRTEAFFGQGTRLTVV.

The CDR3 DNA is TGTGCCAGCAGCCCAGGGACTAGCGGGTTTACCGAGCAGTACTTC. This encodes CASSPGTSGFTEQYF. The rearrangement uses TRBV9 and TRBJ2-7; 12 bases align to TRBD2. V gave up 4 bases and J gave up 6 bases; unmatched junction bases: 8. The CDR3 is 15 amino acids. Per germline, CDR1 SGDLS and CDR2 YYNGEE.

The gene calls are TRBV7-3 and TRBJ1-1; no clear D gene. Germline V gene data show CDR1 as SGHTA and CDR2 as FQGTGA. V was cut by 5 bases and J by 1 base, with 8 bases left in between. This CDR3 contains 13 residues. The CDR3 DNA is TGTGCCAGCAGCCCCAGACCGAACACTGAAGCTTTCTTT. This codes for CASSPRPNTEAFF.